The 14 T cell receptor beta chains listed next were all sequenced from one sample in a study of shared clonotypes between healthy human individuals. Naive CD8 isolation took CD45RO-negative cells positively selected for CCR7 and excluded terminally differentiated effector memory CD45RA+ cells. Sequencing was performed with immunoSEQ multiplex PCR; in TCRdb, only in-frame clones are kept and a portion is missing. The table lists hundreds of thousands of clones, approximately 96% of them singletons. The source material was naive CD8+ T cells sorted from blood. These receptors were collected from a woman under 40 in good health.

This clone was counted once. The chain employs TRBV7-9 and TRBJ2-7, with TRBD1 identical over 10 bases. The CDR3 totals 16 residues. V was clipped by 5 bases and J by 3 bases; unmatched bases: 10. Germline CDR1 reads SEHNR; CDR2 reads FQNEAQ (reference sequence). The CDR3 DNA reads TGTGCCAGCAGCGTCGCCCCGGGGACAGGGGTCTACGAGCAGTACTTC. It yields the protein CASSVAPGTGVYEQYF.

This chain connects TRBV7-6 to TRBJ1-4; weak D call: TRBD1 (5 bases). Per germline, CDR1 SGHVS and CDR2 FNYEAQ. The V end was cut by 3 bases, the J end by 5 bases, with 16 bases between. This CDR3 has 16 residues. In DNA, the CDR3 is TGTGCCAGCAGCTTCTTTGGAGACAGCGAAAATGAAAAACTGTTTTTT. Amino acids: CASSFFGDSENEKLFF.

The chain uses TRBV11-2 and TRBJ2-5; D is possibly TRBD2 (6 bases). The CDR3 runs to 18 residues. Trimming stripped 2 bases from V and 3 bases from J, with 22 bases between. Germline CDR1 reads SGHAT; CDR2 reads FQNNGV. CDR3 sequence: CASSLLSLAPPKKETQYF. The CDR3, as DNA: TGTGCCAGCAGCTTATTGTCTCTAGCGCCCCCGAAAAAAGAGACCCAGTACTTC.

The chain is built from TRBV19 and TRBJ1-1, with D uncertain. CDR3 length: 12 amino acids. Looked up from germline, CDR1 is LNHDA and CDR2 is SQIVND (reference sequence). The germline V and J ends were trimmed by 4 bases and 7 bases, with 10 bases remaining between them. CDR3 nucleotide sequence: TGTGCCAGTAGTAGTCCCGAGGTTGAAGCTTTCTTT. It translates to CASSSPEVEAFF.

In regard to this clone: This same CDR3 is encoded by further DNA sequences in the sample. V and J are TRBV5-1 and TRBJ1-1, with 7 bases lining up with TRBD1. The V and J ends lost 2 bases and 3 bases, in that order; junction bases with no gene match: 4. Germline V gene data show CDR1 as SGHRS and CDR2 as YFSETQ. The CDR3 has 14 residues. The CDR3, as DNA: TGCGCCAGCAGCTTTCGAGGGGGCGACACTGAAGCTTTCTTT. This sequence encodes CASSFRGGDTEAFF.

CDR3 amino acids: CASSLQASGANVLTF. In DNA form, the CDR3 reads TGTGCCAGCAGCTTACAGGCTTCTGGGGCCAACGTCCTGACTTTC. V usage is TRBV11-2 and J usage is TRBJ2-6; D is undetermined. V gave up 2 bases and J gave up 1 base, with 6 bases separating them. There are 15 residues in the CDR3. The germline CDR1 and CDR2 sequences are SGHAT and FQNNGV.

About this clone itself: The same CDR3 arises from other DNA sequences in this sample as well. The CDR3 reads CASSGDSNQPQHF. For the CDR3, the DNA is TGTGCCAGCAGTGGAGATAGCAATCAGCCCCAGCATTTT. The chain links TRBV2 to TRBJ1-5; no clear D. The germline V gene encodes CDR1 SNHLY and CDR2 FYNNEI. This CDR3 is built from 13 residues. V was trimmed by 4 bases and J by 0 bases, leaving 4 bases between them.

The chain joins TRBV7-9 to TRBJ2-7, with D possibly being TRBD1 or TRBD2 (5 bases each). V shed 0 bases and J shed 3 bases, with 15 bases lying between them. Germline V gene lookup returns CDR1 SEHNR and CDR2 FQNEAQ (reference sequence). The CDR3 runs 16 residues. The CDR3 loop reads CASSLAHGMGDYEQYF. In DNA form, the CDR3 reads TGTGCCAGCAGCTTAGCTCATGGAATGGGGGACTACGAGCAGTACTTC.

The chain combines TRBV14 with TRBJ1-4; D uncertain. The length of the CDR3 is 17 residues. V was shortened by 1 base and J by 0 bases, with 12 bases between the two germline ends. Germline CDR1 and CDR2: SGHDN and FVKESK. Here the CDR3 DNA reads TGTGCCAGCAGCCAAGTCCCCTCCTTTGCAACTAATGAAAAACTGTTTTTT. The encoded protein is CASSQVPSFATNEKLFF.

This clone was counted a few times. V usage is TRBV7-9 and J usage is TRBJ1-1, with D uncertain. This CDR3 spans 12 amino acids. In germline, CDR1 is SEHNR, CDR2 FQNEAQ (reference sequence). Trimming took off 5 bases at V and 0 bases at J, with 4 bases between the two ends. The CDR3 sequence: CASSRMNTEAFF. CDR3 in DNA: TGTGCCAGCAGCCGAATGAACACTGAAGCTTTCTTT.

V gene TRBV28 combines with J gene TRBJ2-2, with D possibly being TRBD2 (5 bases). The CDR3 has 13 residues. Germline assignment: CDR1 MDHEN and CDR2 SYDVKM. Trimming pared 8 bases from V and 6 bases from J, leaving 13 bases between. CDR3 region: CASWGVYAGELFF. CDR3 nucleotide sequence: TGTGCCAGCTGGGGAGTGTATGCCGGGGAGCTGTTTTTT.

The rearrangement joins TRBV5-5 to TRBJ2-3, with TRBD2 identical over 7 bases. The length of the CDR3 is 18 residues. Germline lookup yields CDR1 SGHKS and CDR2 YYEKEE (reference sequence). V shed 2 bases, J shed 2 bases, and the junction held 14 bases outside the gene matches. CDR3 nucleotide sequence: TGTGCCAGCAGCTTCGGCTGGGCTAGCGGACACGACACAGATACGCAGTATTTT. Amino acids: CASSFGWASGHDTDTQYF.

The rearrangement uses TRBV7-9 and TRBJ1-4; D not resolved. The CDR3 covers 14 residues. V lost 5 bases to trimming and J lost 0 bases, with 7 bases between them. Germline V gene data show CDR1 as SEHNR and CDR2 as FQNEAQ (reference sequence). CDR3: CASSLKSTNEKLFF. The DNA for the CDR3 is TGTGCCAGCAGCCTGAAATCAACTAATGAAAAACTGTTTTTT. Combining the CDR3 with reference TRBV7-9 and TRBJ1-4 gives the whole variable domain DTGVSQNPRHKITKRGQNVTFRCDPISEHNRLYWYRQTLGQGPEFLTYFQNEAQLEKSRLLSDRFSAERPKGSFSTLEIQRTEQGDSAMYLCASSLKSTNEKLFFGSGTQLSVL.

V is TRBV4-1 and J is TRBJ2-2; D perhaps matches TRBD2 (7 bases). CDR1 is MGHRA and CDR2 is YSYEKL in the germline V gene. The CDR3 length is 18 residues. V was shortened by 2 bases and J by 7 bases, with 23 bases between the two germline ends. The CDR3 is CASSQRPGLGGPGGELFF. The CDR3 DNA is TGCGCCAGCAGCCAACGGCCAGGACTAGGGGGGCCAGGCGGGGAGCTGTTTTTT.